The rows below give T cell receptor beta chains drawn from one sample of a study of blood T cell repertoires in COVID-19. Clones were sequenced by immunoSEQ multiplex PCR, and TCRdb holds only the in-frame ones, with some missing. The sample lists 310,000 or so clones, approximately 90% seen once, with around 1.1% in the top ten. Input material: PBMCs or T cells enriched from blood (not recorded which). These receptors all stem from a young woman who had recovered from COVID-19. Each CDR3 is given with its conserved first and last residue. A D gene is named only where the DNA matches it firmly. Clone size appears in some rows only: once, few, many, or a class for an expanded clone.

v_call	j_call	cdr3_length	clone_size	d_call	cdr3_aa	cdr3_nt
TRBV7-2	TRBJ2-1	19	.	.	CASSLRDFQTLSSYNEQFF	TGTGCCAGCAGCTTACGGGACTTCCAGACCCTTAGCTCCTACAATGAGCAGTTCTTC
TRBV5-1	TRBJ2-1	15	once	.	CASSLGAPGLHEQFF	TGCGCCAGCAGCTTGGGAGCTCCCGGTCTGCATGAGCAGTTCTTC
TRBV27	TRBJ2-1	15	many	TRBD1	CASSPGQGPYNEQFF	TGTGCCAGCAGTCCGGGACAGGGTCCCTACAATGAGCAGTTCTTC
TRBV28	TRBJ1-4	18	once	TRBD1	CASTKTGKWLATNEKLFF	TGTGCCAGCACCAAGACAGGGAAGTGGCTTGCAACTAATGAAAAACTGTTTTTT
TRBV27	TRBJ2-3	16	.	TRBD1	CASSFLDRASTDTQYF	TGTGCCAGCAGTTTCCTGGACAGGGCTAGCACAGATACGCAGTATTTT
TRBV5-1	TRBJ2-5	15	.	.	CASSLGTGPQETQYF	TGCGCCAGCAGCTTAGGTACAGGCCCTCAAGAGACCCAGTACTTC
TRBV27	TRBJ2-5	16	.	TRBD1	CASSFRDRGGGETQYF	TGTGCCAGCAGTTTTCGGGACAGGGGAGGAGGGGAGACCCAGTACTTC
TRBV18	TRBJ2-7	14	.	TRBD2	CASSQGTSSYEQYF	TGTGCCAGCTCACAGGGGACTAGTAGCTACGAGCAGTACTTC
TRBV7-6	TRBJ2-7	16	.	TRBD1	CASSLGNRGTVGEQYF	TGTGCCAGCAGCTTAGGAAACAGGGGAACGGTTGGTGAGCAGTACTTC
TRBV9	TRBJ1-2	16	.	TRBD1	CASSVGAQGAHSGYTF	TGTGCCAGCAGCGTAGGGGCACAGGGGGCTCATAGTGGCTACACCTTC
TRBV6-5	TRBJ2-1	13	.	.	CATQLLNDNEQFF	TGTGCGACCCAGCTACTAAACGACAATGAGCAGTTCTTC
TRBV6-5	TRBJ1-2	14	.	.	CASSNRAGSYGYTF	TGTGCCAGCAGTAACCGAGCGGGGAGCTATGGCTACACCTTC
TRBV10-2	TRBJ1-1	13	.	TRBD1	CASIDRANTEAFF	TGCGCCAGCATAGACAGGGCGAACACTGAAGCTTTCTTT
TRBV7-2	TRBJ2-7	14	.	TRBD2	CASSLSGTVYEQYF	TGTGCCAGCAGCTTAAGCGGGACGGTATACGAGCAGTACTTC
TRBV4-3	TRBJ1-6	14	few	.	CASSQVTANSPLHF	TGCGCCAGCAGCCAAGTTACAGCCAATTCACCCCTCCACTTT
TRBV9	TRBJ2-7	15	.	TRBD1	CASNRQGDSLGEQYF	TGTGCCAGCAACAGACAGGGGGATAGCCTGGGCGAGCAGTACTTC
TRBV27	TRBJ2-1	19	.	TRBD2	CASRVTSGRSGGMIYEQFF	TGTGCCAGCAGGGTTACTAGCGGGAGATCTGGGGGGATGATATATGAGCAGTTCTTC
TRBV7-9	TRBJ2-1	16	once	.	CASSPLAASSYNEQFF	TGTGCCAGCAGCCCTTTGGCGGCTAGCTCCTACAATGAGCAGTTCTTC
TRBV21-1	TRBJ2-3	20	.	.	CASSKLRVIKDSGGTDTQYF	TGTGCCAGCAGCAAACTCAGGGTTATAAAGGATTCTGGCGGCACAGATACGCAGTATTTT
TRBV28	TRBJ1-2	15	.	TRBD1	CASSLTGTANYGYTF	TGTGCCAGCAGTCTCACCGGGACAGCTAACTATGGCTACACCTTC